A selection of T cell receptor beta chains follows, all from one sample in a study of T cells in Graves' hyperthyroidism and ophthalmopathy. TCRdb reanalysed the multiplex PCR reads using MiXCR and keeps one entry per CDR3 protein. The sample consists of about 480,000 distinct CDR3 sequences, about 22% of them appearing once. The material sequenced was blood. The receptors were sampled from a woman between 65 and 79 years old with Graves' ophthalmopathy. Both conserved end residues are part of each CDR3. D genes are given only for firm matches. The size entry is marked missing in some rows and otherwise reads once, few, many or a size class.

15	TRBV9	.	TRBJ2-3	.	CASSPRTDFTDTQYF	TGTGCCAGCAGCCCACGGACAGACTTTACAGATACGCAGTATTTT
13	TRBV6-1	few	TRBJ1-1	.	CASSRSMPAEAFF	TGTGCCAGCAGCCGGTCCATGCCGGCTGAAGCTTTCTTT
13	TRBV2	.	TRBJ2-1	.	CASTRDSYNEQFF	TGTGCCAGCACGAGAGACTCCTACAATGAGCAGTTCTTC
15	TRBV10-3	.	TRBJ1-5	.	CAISEWGVSNQPQHF	TGTGCCATCAGTGAATGGGGGGTAAGCAATCAGCCCCAGCATTTT
17	TRBV6-2/TRBV6-3	.	TRBJ2-1	TRBD2	CASRMPLSGNGGNEQFF	TGTGCCAGCAGGATGCCGCTAAGCGGGAACGGTGGCAATGAGCAGTTCTTC
16	TRBV5-1	few	TRBJ2-3	.	CASSLGLDRSTDTQYF	TGCGCCAGCAGCTTGGGACTAGATCGGAGCACAGATACGCAGTATTTT
16	TRBV5-1	once	TRBJ2-5	TRBD2	CASSQQTSGGKETQYF	TGCGCCAGCAGCCAACAGACTAGCGGGGGGAAAGAGACCCAGTACTTC
15	TRBV3-1	.	TRBJ1-5	.	CASSQYQGENQPQHF	TGTGCCAGCAGCCAATATCAGGGAGAGAATCAGCCCCAGCATTTT
11	TRBV18	few	TRBJ2-1	.	CASKYQNEQFF	TGTGCCAGCAAGTATCAGAATGAGCAGTTCTTC
11	TRBV6-1	few	TRBJ2-7	.	CASRNSAVQYF	TGTGCCAGCCGAAACTCAGCGGTGCAGTACTTC
16	TRBV5-5	few	TRBJ2-1	TRBD2	CASSLMGLAGGNEQFF	TGTGCCAGCAGCTTGATGGGGCTAGCGGGAGGCAATGAGCAGTTCTTC
10	TRBV10-1	.	TRBJ2-1	.	CAIGRWGFFF	TGCGCCATAGGTAGATGGGGATTTTTCTTC
17	TRBV19	.	TRBJ2-3	TRBD2	CASSIFGGSGGTDTQYF	TGTGCCAGTAGTATTTTCGGGGGGAGCGGAGGGACAGATACGCAGTATTTT
15	TRBV28	many	TRBJ1-1	.	CASTPPRTANTEAFF	TGTGCCAGCACCCCTCCTCGGACGGCGAACACTGAAGCTTTCTTT
15	TRBV28	.	TRBJ2-6	.	CASSFAGPGANVLTF	TGTGCCAGCAGTTTCGCGGGGCCAGGGGCCAACGTCCTGACTTTC
16	TRBV11-2	many	TRBJ2-3	TRBD1	CASSTGVASYRDTQYF	TGTGCCAGCAGCACAGGGGTGGCGTCCTATCGGGATACGCAGTATTTT
15	TRBV6-6	many	TRBJ2-7	.	CASSYTTGYSGEQYF	TGTGCCAGCAGTTACACGACAGGTTACTCGGGAGAGCAGTACTTC
19	TRBV6-5	many	TRBJ2-6	.	CASSYDGSPLLSGANVLTF	TGTGCCAGCAGTTACGACGGGTCCCCTTTGCTATCTGGGGCCAACGTCCTGACTTTC
14	TRBV6-1	few	TRBJ2-2	TRBD1	CASSRTGLTGELFF	TGTGCCAGCAGTAGGACAGGCCTCACCGGGGAGCTGTTTTTT
13	TRBV15	once	TRBJ1-2	TRBD1	CATSRRQGTGYTF	TGTGCCACCAGCAGAAGACAGGGCACGGGCTACACCTTC
15	TRBV11-2	many	TRBJ2-7	.	CASSLGFPGSYEQYF	TGTGCCAGCAGCTTAGGGTTTCCGGGCTCCTACGAGCAGTACTTC
11	TRBV28	few	TRBJ1-2	.	CAAGRDYGYTF	TGTGCCGCCGGGCGGGACTATGGCTACACCTTC
13	TRBV7-2	many	TRBJ1-5	TRBD1	CASSSRQGQPQHF	TGTGCCAGCAGCTCCCGACAGGGACAGCCCCAGCATTTT
13	TRBV20-1	many	TRBJ2-1	.	CSAWGRYVGEQFF	TGCAGTGCTTGGGGCCGGTATGTGGGTGAGCAGTTCTTC
13	TRBV2	few	TRBJ1-4	TRBD1	CAGRQGAGEKLFF	TGTGCCGGACGACAGGGGGCAGGAGAAAAACTGTTTTTT
17	TRBV20-1	few	TRBJ2-2	TRBD2	CSARVPSGRANTGELFF	TGCAGTGCTAGAGTGCCTAGCGGGAGGGCTAACACCGGGGAGCTGTTTTTT
16	TRBV25-1	few	TRBJ1-2	.	CASSESGGPEINGYTF	TGTGCCAGCAGTGAATCTGGGGGCCCTGAAATAAATGGCTACACCTTC
15	TRBV20-1	few	TRBJ1-2	.	CSARDLKGTAEGYTF	TGCAGTGCTAGAGATCTTAAGGGGACGGCTGAGGGCTACACCTTC
13	TRBV20-1	.	TRBJ2-2	TRBD1	CSASTTGAGELFF	TGCAGTGCTTCCACGACAGGGGCCGGGGAGCTGTTTTTT
16	TRBV7-8	.	TRBJ1-4	.	CASSLALGALNEKLFF	TGTGCCAGCAGCTTAGCGTTGGGGGCCCTTAATGAAAAACTGTTTTTT
13	TRBV20-1	.	TRBJ2-5	.	CSASVYLQETQYF	TGCAGTGCTAGTGTATACCTCCAAGAGACCCAGTACTTC
13	TRBV6-2/TRBV6-3	.	TRBJ1-5	.	CASSYVVNQPQHF	TGTGCCAGCAGTTACGTGGTTAATCAGCCCCAGCATTTT
13	TRBV24-1	.	TRBJ2-5	TRBD1	CATRQGAEETQYF	TGTGCCACCAGACAGGGGGCGGAAGAGACCCAGTACTTC
14	TRBV15	many	TRBJ2-1	.	CATSRDRAYNEQFF	TGTGCCACCAGCAGAGATCGGGCCTACAATGAGCAGTTCTTC
14	TRBV5-4	.	TRBJ1-2	.	CASSVTGGVVGYTF	TGTGCCAGCAGCGTCACAGGAGGAGTGGTTGGCTACACCTTC
16	TRBV7-9	.	TRBJ2-5	.	CASSLDAGLAKETQYF	TGTGCCAGCAGCTTAGACGCGGGCCTTGCGAAAGAGACCCAGTACTTC